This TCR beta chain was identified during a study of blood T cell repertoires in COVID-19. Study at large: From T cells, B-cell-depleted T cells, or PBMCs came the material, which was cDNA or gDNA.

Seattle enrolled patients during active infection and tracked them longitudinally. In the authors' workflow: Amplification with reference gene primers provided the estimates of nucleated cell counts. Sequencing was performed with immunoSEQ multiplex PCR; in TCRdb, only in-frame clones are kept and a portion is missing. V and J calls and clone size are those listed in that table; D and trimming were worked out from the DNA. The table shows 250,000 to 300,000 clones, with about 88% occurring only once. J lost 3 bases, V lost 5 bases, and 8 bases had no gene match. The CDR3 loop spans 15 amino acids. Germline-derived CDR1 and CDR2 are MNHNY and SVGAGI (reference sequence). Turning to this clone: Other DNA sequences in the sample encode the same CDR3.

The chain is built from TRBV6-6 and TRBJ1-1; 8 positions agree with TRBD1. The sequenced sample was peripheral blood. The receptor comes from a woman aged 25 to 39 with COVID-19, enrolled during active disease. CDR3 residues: CASSPGQGGYTEAFF. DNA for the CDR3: TGTGCCAGCAGTCCCGGACAGGGAGGGTACACTGAAGCTTTCTTT.